This T cell receptor beta chain stems from a study of T-cell memory formation after mild COVID-19. Study as a whole: TCR clusters showed largely donor specificity.

The CDR3 extends over 14 amino acids. Trimming took 1 base from V and 1 from J, leaving 9 bases between them. Germline CDR1 reads SGHRS; CDR2 reads YFSETQ. Using constant-segment primers, 5'RACE produced TCR alpha and TCR beta cDNA libraries carrying sample barcodes and UMIs. Via MiXCR, TCRdb re-called the 5' RACE reads, giving one row per CDR3 protein. In the table there are just over 150,000 distinct CDR3 sequences, 25% to 40% of which are singletons. The source material was PBMCs or a T cell subset sorted from them (not recorded which). The origin of this receptor is an adult woman who had mild COVID-19 (a few samples of this study predate the infection). Cell type and time point are not known. The J gene is TRBJ2-7, the V gene TRBV5-1; D ambiguous. CDR3 nucleotides: TGCGCCAGCAGCTTGTCGGCCGGTTCCTACGAGCAGTACTTC. Its protein is CASSLSAGSYEQYF.